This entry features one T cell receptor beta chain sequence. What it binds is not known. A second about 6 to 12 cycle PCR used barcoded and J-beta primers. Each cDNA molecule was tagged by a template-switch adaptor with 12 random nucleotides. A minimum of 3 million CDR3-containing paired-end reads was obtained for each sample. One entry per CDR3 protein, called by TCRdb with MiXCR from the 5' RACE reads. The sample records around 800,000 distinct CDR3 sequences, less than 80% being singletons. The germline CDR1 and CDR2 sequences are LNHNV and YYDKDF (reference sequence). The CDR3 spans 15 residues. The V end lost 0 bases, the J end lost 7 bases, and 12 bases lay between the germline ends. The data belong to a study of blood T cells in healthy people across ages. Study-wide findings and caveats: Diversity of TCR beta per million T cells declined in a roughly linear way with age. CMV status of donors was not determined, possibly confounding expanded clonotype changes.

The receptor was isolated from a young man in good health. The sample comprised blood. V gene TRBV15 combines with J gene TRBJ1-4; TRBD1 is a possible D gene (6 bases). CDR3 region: CATSRDPGVGEKLFF. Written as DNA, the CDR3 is TGTGCCACCAGCAGAGATCCAGGGGTTGGTGAAAAACTGTTTTTT. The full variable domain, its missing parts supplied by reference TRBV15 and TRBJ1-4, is DAMVIQNPRYQVTQFGKPVTLSCSQTLNHNVMYWYQQKSSQAPKLLFHYYDKDFNNEADTPDNFQSRRPNTSFCFLDIRSPGLGDTAMYLCATSRDPGVGEKLFFGSGTQLSVL.